The 23 T cell receptor beta chains listed next were all sequenced from one sample in a study of blood T cell repertoires in COVID-19. The assay was immunoSEQ multiplex PCR, and TCRdb's table has in-frame clones only and misses some. The sample lists about 170,000 clones, 92% occurring once. The sample was peripheral blood. These receptors all come from a man aged 25-40 years with COVID-19, enrolled during active disease.

CDR3 protein: CASSQDLGQPQHF. CDR3 bases: TGTGCCAGCAGCCAGGACTTGGGTCAGCCCCAGCATTTT. The J gene is TRBJ1-5, the V gene TRBV4-2; D is unresolved. The CDR3 sequence is 13 residues long. Germline values: CDR1 LGHNA, CDR2 YNFKEQ. V was shortened by 3 bases and J by 6 bases, with 9 bases between the two germline ends.

The chain links TRBV6-2 or TRBV6-3 to TRBJ2-6; the D is unclear. Germline CDR1 reads MNHEY; CDR2 reads SVGEGT. V was pared by 2 bases and J by 0 bases, with 17 bases between. The CDR3 spans 19 residues. The CDR3 bases are TGTGCCAGCAGTTACCCCCTTCCCTTTGTCTCCTCTGGGGCCAACGTCCTGACTTTC. As protein: CASSYPLPFVSSGANVLTF.

This clone occurred a few times. The chain carries TRBV27 and TRBJ1-6; D call uncertain. V was clipped by 7 bases and J by 6 bases, with 10 bases between them. CDR3 length: 13 residues. Germline V gene sequence: CDR1 MNHEY, CDR2 SMNVEV (reference sequence). The DNA for the CDR3 is TGTGCCAGCACAGTCCATCTTAATTCACCCCTCCACTTT. Protein sequence: CASTVHLNSPLHF.

This sequence joins TRBV19 and TRBJ1-4; 7 bases line up with TRBD1. With 7 bases clipped from V and 12 bases from J, the junction kept 8 bases outside the gene matches. CDR1 LNHDA and CDR2 SQIVND come from the germline V gene (reference sequence). The CDR3 is 12 amino acids. This CDR3 reads CASTLTGEELFF. As DNA, the CDR3 is TGTGCCAGTACCCTAACAGGGGAGGAACTGTTTTTT.

This clone has only a few counts. V is TRBV3-1 (or the pseudogene TRBV3-2) and J is TRBJ2-2, with TRBD2 matching over 12 bases. Germline V CDR1 and CDR2: LGHDT, YNNKEL (reference sequence). This CDR3 has 20 residues. With V trimmed by 0 bases and J by 0 bases, 8 bases remained unmatched. The CDR3 loop is CASSQDLAGGPEPNTGELFF. The CDR3 DNA follows: TGTGCCAGCAGCCAAGATCTAGCGGGGGGGCCAGAGCCGAACACCGGGGAGCTGTTTTTT.

The chain employs TRBV6-1 and TRBJ1-4; 9 nucleotides align to TRBD1. The junction had 10 bases not matched to a gene; V was cut back by 4 bases and J by 7 bases. Germline CDR1 is MNHNS and CDR2 is SASEGT. The CDR3 is 16 amino acids. DNA of the CDR3: TGTGCCAGCAGTGTGGGGCAAACAGGGGGCGGTGAAAAACTGTTTTTT. It specifies CASSVGQTGGGEKLFF.

This chain joins TRBV9 and TRBJ2-3; D not certain. V was shortened by 6 bases and J by 1 base, with 9 bases between the two germline ends. CDR1 is SGDLS, CDR2 YYNGEE, per germline. This CDR3 spans 13 amino acids. The CDR3 loop is CASKRSGTDTQYF. The CDR3 DNA is TGTGCCAGCAAAAGATCGGGCACAGATACGCAGTATTTT.

This rearrangement joins TRBV19 to TRBJ1-2; tentative D call: TRBD1 (6 bases). Trimming pared 3 bases from V and 7 bases from J, leaving 9 bases between. Per germline, CDR1 LNHDA and CDR2 SQIVND (reference sequence). The CDR3 is 12 residues long. The CDR3 here is CASSMTGPGYTF. Written as DNA, the CDR3 is TGTGCCAGTAGTATGACAGGTCCTGGCTACACCTTC. The full variable domain, rest sourced from reference TRBV19 and TRBJ1-2, is DGGITQSPKYLFRKEGQNVTLSCEQNLNHDAMYWYRQDPGQGLRLIYYSQIVNDFQKGDIAEGYSVSREKKESFPLTVTSAQKNPTAFYLCASSMTGPGYTFGSGTRLTVV.

This chain links TRBV27 with TRBJ2-7; 8 bases fit TRBD1. There are 14 residues in the CDR3. With V trimmed by 5 bases and J by 4 bases, 7 bases remained unmatched. The V gene's germline CDR1 is MNHEY and CDR2 SMNVEV (reference sequence). CDR3 coding DNA: TGTGCCAGCAGTCTAGACAGGGGCGGGTACGAGCAGTACTTC. Encoded protein: CASSLDRGGYEQYF.

The chain uses TRBV4-2 and TRBJ2-4, with 10 bases identical to TRBD1. After removal of 6 bases from V and 9 bases from J, the junction contained 8 bases not matched to a gene. The CDR3 runs 14 residues. Germline-derived CDR1 and CDR2 are LGHNA and YNFKEQ. The CDR3 DNA reads as TGTGCCAGCAGTCCCGGGACAGGGGTGGGCATTCAGTACTTC. Translated: CASSPGTGVGIQYF.

This clone was seen a single time. The chain uses TRBV6-5 and TRBJ2-7; tentatively, D is TRBD2 (6 bases). CDR1 and CDR2 from the germline V gene are MNHEY and SVGAGI. Trimming left V 2 bases short and J 2 bases short, with 10 bases between. The CDR3 consists of 14 residues. The CDR3 spells CASSYLPGAYEQYF. The CDR3 DNA is TGTGCCAGCAGTTACCTTCCGGGAGCCTACGAGCAGTACTTC.

This chain uses TRBV7-2 with TRBJ2-7, with D hard to call. Trimming removed 4 bases at V and 5 bases at J, with 12 bases between. Germline V gives CDR1 SGHTA, CDR2 FQGNSA. CDR3 length: 13 residues. The CDR3 nucleotides read TGTGCCAGCAGCTCCCTTAGTGAGGACGAGCAGTACTTC. Translated: CASSSLSEDEQYF.

The V and J genes are TRBV7-2 and TRBJ2-1; TRBD2 aligns across 8 bases. V shed 1 base, J shed 7 bases, and the junction held 12 bases outside the gene matches. The CDR3 has 17 amino acids. Looked up from germline, CDR1 is SGHTA and CDR2 is FQGNSA. Here the CDR3 DNA reads TGTGCCAGCAGCTTAGACCTTAGCGGGGCGGCAGGAAATGAGCAGTTCTTC. It is translated as CASSLDLSGAAGNEQFF.

This sequence joins TRBV15 and TRBJ2-7, with TRBD1 identical over 7 bases. The germline V gene has CDR1 LNHNV and CDR2 YYDKDF (reference sequence). The V and J ends lost 0 bases and 3 bases, in that order; junction bases with no gene match: 5. The CDR3 is 15 residues long. CDR3 in DNA: TGTGCCACCAGCAGAGATGCAGGGGGACGCTACGAGCAGTACTTC. This gives the protein CATSRDAGGRYEQYF.

The rearrangement uses TRBV19 and TRBJ2-5; 10 bases align to TRBD2. Germline V gene lookup returns CDR1 LNHDA and CDR2 SQIVND (reference sequence). This CDR3 spans 20 amino acids. Losses at the gene ends were 3 bases for V and 4 bases for J; bases not matched to a gene: 20. The CDR3 nucleotides are TGTGCCAGTAGTATTTCCCCCCTAGCGGGAGAGCCAAACCCCCGAGAGACCCAGTACTTC. Its protein is CASSISPLAGEPNPRETQYF.

The rearrangement links TRBV5-1 to TRBJ2-6; D gene uncertain. Germline assignment: CDR1 SGHRS and CDR2 YFSETQ. The length of the CDR3 is 15 residues. The V gene lost 0 bases and the J gene lost 3 bases, with 7 bases spanning the gap. As DNA, the CDR3 is TGCGCCAGCAGCTTGGGCCGGGTTGGGGCCAACGTCCTGACTTTC. Translated: CASSLGRVGANVLTF.

The chain couples TRBV3-1 (or the pseudogene TRBV3-2) to TRBJ2-1; 12 positions agree with TRBD2. The CDR3 consists of 16 residues. The junction had 6 bases not matched to a gene; V was cut back by 4 bases and J by 5 bases. CDR1 is LGHDT and CDR2 is YNNKEL in the germline V gene (reference sequence). DNA for the CDR3: TGTGCCAGCAGCCCCCCGGCTAGCGGGGGGGACAATGAGCAGTTCTTC. Translated: CASSPPASGGDNEQFF.

This chain joins TRBV4-2 and TRBJ2-3, with unresolved D. CDR1 LGHNA and CDR2 YNFKEQ come from the germline V gene. The CDR3 extends over 13 amino acids. V shed 3 bases and J shed 1 base, with 5 bases lying between them. CDR3 nucleotides: TGTGCCAGCAGCCACCCGGGCACAGATACGCAGTATTTT. It codes for CASSHPGTDTQYF.

The chain links TRBV4-2 to TRBJ1-2, with D perhaps TRBD1 (5 bases). V dropped 1 base and J dropped 7 bases, with 10 bases sitting between them. There are 13 residues in the CDR3. Germline loops: CDR1 LGHNA, CDR2 YNFKEQ. The CDR3 reads CASSQGGGLGYTF. The DNA for the CDR3 is TGTGCCAGCAGCCAAGGGGGGGGACTTGGCTACACCTTC.

Here the CDR3 reads CAIAGTANEQYF. The CDR3 DNA reads as TGTGCCATCGCCGGGACAGCGAACGAGCAGTACTTC. The V gene is TRBV28, the J gene TRBJ2-7, with 7 bases lining up with TRBD1. V shed 10 bases, J shed 5 bases, and the junction held 8 bases outside the gene matches. CDR3 length: 12 amino acids. Germline V gene lookup returns CDR1 MDHEN and CDR2 SYDVKM.

Only one count was recorded for this clone. The chain links TRBV12-3 or TRBV12-4 to TRBJ1-2; a possible D gene is TRBD1 (6 bases). This CDR3 has 12 amino acids. With 6 bases removed from V and 6 bases from J, the gap between germline ends came to 11 bases. CDR3 DNA sequence: TGTGCCAGCAGCATAGGGACAAATGGCTACACCTTC. Translation: CASSIGTNGYTF.

This clone was found once. This chain's CDR3 is CASSPGTGPSSYEQYF. CDR3 bases: TGTGCCAGTAGTCCTGGGACAGGGCCGAGCTCCTACGAGCAGTACTTC. The rearrangement links TRBV19 to TRBJ2-7; 9 bases agree with TRBD1. V gave up 5 bases and J gave up 0 bases; unmatched junction bases: 8. Per germline, CDR1 LNHDA and CDR2 SQIVND (reference sequence). CDR3 size: 16 residues.

The J gene is TRBJ2-1, the V gene TRBV5-4, with a weak D call TRBD2 (5 bases). Per the germline V gene, CDR1 is SGHNT and CDR2 is YYREEE (reference sequence). Trimming pared 0 bases from V and 7 bases from J, leaving 17 bases between. The CDR3 extends over 16 amino acids. This chain's CDR3 is CASSLDLGLGSNEQFF. In DNA, the CDR3 is TGTGCCAGCAGCTTGGACCTTGGACTGGGGTCAAATGAGCAGTTCTTC.